A single sample is the source of the 25 T cell receptor beta chains below, sequenced in a study of blood T cell repertoires in COVID-19. Data came from immunoSEQ multiplex PCR; TCRdb stores just in-frame clones and leaves some out. This sample yields hundreds of thousands of clones, of which over 70% are seen a single time; roughly 1.6% belongs to the top ten. Sample: peripheral blood. The receptors stem from a middle-aged woman who had recovered from COVID-19.

The genes are TRBV15 and TRBJ2-3; 11 positions agree with TRBD1. With 1 base clipped from V and 5 bases from J, the junction kept 5 bases outside the gene matches. Germline V gene data show CDR1 as LNHNV and CDR2 as YYDKDF (reference sequence). The CDR3 is 16 residues long. CDR3 coding DNA: TGTGCCACCAGCAGAGGGTCGGGACAGGGGGGAGATACGCAGTATTTT. Its protein product is CATSRGSGQGGDTQYF. The whole variable domain, remainder taken from reference TRBV15 and TRBJ2-3, is DAMVIQNPRYQVTQFGKPVTLSCSQTLNHNVMYWYQQKSSQAPKLLFHYYDKDFNNEADTPDNFQSRRPNTSFCFLDIRSPGLGDTAMYLCATSRGSGQGGDTQYFGPGTRLTVL.

The chain recombines TRBV4-3 with TRBJ2-7; 7 bases map to TRBD2. This CDR3 comprises 15 residues. Germline CDR1 LGHNA, CDR2 YSLEER. V lost 1 base and J lost 3; bases outside the gene matches: 6. The CDR3 region has the DNA TGCGCCAGCAGCCAAGCTCTTGCGGGGGTCTACGAGCAGTACTTC. Protein sequence: CASSQALAGVYEQYF.

This chain connects TRBV4-3 to TRBJ2-2; TRBD2 matches at 7 bases. V lost 1 base, J lost 2 bases, and 10 bases stayed unmatched. This CDR3 has 18 residues. Germline assignment: CDR1 LGHNA and CDR2 YSLEER. This CDR3 reads CASSQGAWGGVNTGELFF. Written as DNA, the CDR3 is TGCGCCAGCAGCCAAGGAGCTTGGGGAGGGGTAAACACCGGGGAGCTGTTTTTT.

The rearrangement links TRBV7-6 to TRBJ1-4, with D possibly matching TRBD1 (6 bases). V was shortened by 0 bases and J by 6 bases, with 17 bases between the two germline ends. Germline CDR1 is SGHVS and CDR2 is FNYEAQ. The CDR3 runs 17 residues. The CDR3 DNA reads TGTGCCAGCAGCTTAGCTGGGCGGACAGACGGGTATGAAAAACTGTTTTTT. Its protein is CASSLAGRTDGYEKLFF.

The gene calls are TRBV9 and TRBJ2-1; D remains unclear. Trimming removed 1 base from V and 3 bases from J, with 8 bases in between. The CDR3 has 14 residues. Germline values: CDR1 SGDLS, CDR2 YYNGEE. The CDR3 DNA follows: TGTGCCAGCAGCGTATCCCAGAACTACAATGAGCAGTTCTTC. This translates into CASSVSQNYNEQFF.

The CDR3 nucleotides are TGCGCCAGCAGCCACACAGGGGCGGCGGGCTACACCTTC. As protein: CASSHTGAAGYTF. The rearrangement joins TRBV4-3 to TRBJ1-2, with 7 bases identical to TRBD1. CDR3 size: 13 residues. Germline V gene sequence: CDR1 LGHNA, CDR2 YSLEER. Losses at the gene ends were 3 bases for V and 8 bases for J; bases not matched to a gene: 6.

This chain connects TRBV2 to TRBJ2-5, with TRBD2 identical over 8 bases. Germline CDR1 SNHLY, CDR2 FYNNEI. The V gene end was trimmed by 6 bases and the J gene end by 2 bases; junction bases not matched to a gene: 11. The CDR3 totals 16 residues. The CDR3 DNA follows: TGTGCCAGCAGCGCCCCGGGTCGGGGGGGACAAGAGACCCAGTACTTC. Protein sequence: CASSAPGRGGQETQYF.

Only a few counts were recorded for this clone. This chain links TRBV4-1 with TRBJ2-7; 13 bases are a match to TRBD2. Germline values: CDR1 MGHRA, CDR2 YSYEKL. There are 15 residues in the CDR3. The V segment lost 4 bases and the J segment 6 bases; nucleotides outside the gene matches: 6. The CDR3 loop reads CASSPTSGGVSEQYF. The CDR3, as DNA: TGCGCCAGCAGCCCAACTAGCGGGGGGGTATCCGAGCAGTACTTC.

The chain couples TRBV7-8 to TRBJ2-1; 10 bases agree with TRBD2. CDR1 SGHVS and CDR2 FQNEAQ come from the germline V gene. With 5 bases clipped from V and 4 bases from J, the junction kept 5 bases outside the gene matches. CDR3 length: 15 amino acids. For the CDR3, the DNA is TGTGCCAGCAGCACTCGGACTAGCGGTTACAATGAGCAGTTCTTC. This codes for CASSTRTSGYNEQFF.

This chain connects TRBV30 to TRBJ1-4, with TRBD1 matching over 8 bases. V dropped 5 bases and J dropped 0; count of bases not matched to a gene: 2. The germline CDR1 and CDR2 sequences are GTSNPN and SVGIG (reference sequence). The CDR3 has 14 residues. The CDR3 DNA reads as TGTGCCTGGGGACAGGGCGCAACTAATGAAAAACTGTTTTTT. It is translated as CAWGQGATNEKLFF. Full variable domain (remainder filled in from reference TRBV30 and TRBJ1-4): SQTIHQWPATLVQPVGSPLSLECTVEGTSNPNLYWYRQAAGRGLQLLFYSVGIGQISSEVPQNLSASRPQDRQFILSSKKLLLSDSGFYLCAWGQGATNEKLFFGSGTQLSVL.

This chain uses TRBV5-1 with TRBJ2-3; D might be TRBD2 (5 bases). The CDR3 extends over 15 amino acids. Germline V gene sequence: CDR1 SGHRS, CDR2 YFSETQ. The V gene lost 3 bases and the J gene lost 2 bases, with 13 bases spanning the gap. The CDR3 sequence is CASSSGMTYTDTQYF. In DNA form, the CDR3 reads TGCGCCAGCAGCTCGGGGATGACTTACACAGATACGCAGTATTTT.

The rearrangement joins TRBV6-5 to TRBJ1-2; 7 nucleotides line up with TRBD1. Germline assignment: CDR1 MNHEY and CDR2 SVGAGI. The CDR3 runs to 15 residues. Unmatched junction bases numbered 13, after V lost 4 bases and J lost 8 bases. CDR3 amino acids: CASSSLTGRRGGYTF. CDR3 coding DNA: TGTGCCAGCAGTTCCCTGACAGGCCGCAGGGGGGGCTACACCTTC.

This clone has a handful of counts. This CDR3 reads CASSQDPTGTYGYTF. Here the CDR3 DNA reads TGCGCCAGCAGCCAAGACCCCACAGGGACCTATGGCTACACCTTC. The V gene is TRBV4-1, the J gene TRBJ1-2, with D possibly matching TRBD1 (6 bases). Trimming removed 0 bases from V and 4 bases from J, with 12 bases in between. The CDR3 sequence is 15 residues long. The V gene's germline CDR1 is MGHRA and CDR2 YSYEKL.

This chain uses TRBV9 with TRBJ1-2; 8 bases line up with TRBD1. This CDR3 region has 15 residues. The germline gives CDR1 SGDLS, CDR2 YYNGEE. The J segment lost 2 bases and the V segment lost 3 bases, leaving 6 bases of the junction unmatched. CDR3 in DNA: TGTGCCAGCAGCGCCCTACAGGGGGGGAACTATGGCTACACCTTC. As protein: CASSALQGGNYGYTF.

V gene TRBV29-1 combines with J gene TRBJ1-1, with TRBD1 matching 12 bases. Unmatched junction bases numbered 8, after V lost 7 bases and J lost 11 bases. CDR3 length equals 12 residues. CDR1 is SQVTM and CDR2 is ANQGSEA in the germline V gene. CDR3 DNA sequence: TGCAGCGCCTGGGGACAGGGGGCCCGGGCTTTCTTT. Translating gives CSAWGQGARAFF.

The chain employs TRBV5-4 and TRBJ1-1; TRBD1 matches 7 bases. Trimming removed 3 bases from V and 4 bases from J; junction bases left unmatched: 9. CDR1 SGHNT and CDR2 YYREEE come from the germline V gene (reference sequence). CDR3 length equals 15 residues. The CDR3 DNA is TGTGCCAGCAGCTCGACAGGGCTGGGGGGCACTGAAGCTTTCTTT. Encoded protein: CASSSTGLGGTEAFF.

The V call is TRBV5-4, the J call TRBJ2-7; a weak D match, TRBD1 (5 bases). With 4 bases removed from V and 2 bases from J, the gap between germline ends came to 19 bases. The CDR3 is made up of 16 amino acids. From germline, CDR1 is SGHNT and CDR2 YYREEE (reference sequence). The DNA for the CDR3 is TGTGCCAGCAGCCTAGGGGTGGTTCCTCGCACCTACGAGCAGTACTTC. It translates to CASSLGVVPRTYEQYF.

This CDR3 is CASSYSFLAGRTYEQYF. The CDR3 nucleotides read TGTGCCAGCAGTTACTCGTTTCTAGCGGGGAGAACCTACGAGCAGTACTTC. The chain joins TRBV6-2 or TRBV6-3 to TRBJ2-7; 9 bases align to TRBD2. This CDR3 comprises 17 residues. Germline assignment: CDR1 MNHEY and CDR2 SVGEGT. The V gene end was trimmed by 0 bases and the J gene end by 2 bases; junction bases not matched to a gene: 8.

The V and J genes are TRBV9 and TRBJ2-5; TRBD1 matches at 11 bases. The CDR3 covers 14 residues. Germline lookup yields CDR1 SGDLS and CDR2 YYNGEE. After removal of 3 bases from V and 6 bases from J, the junction contained 4 bases not matched to a gene. CDR3 nucleotide sequence: TGTGCCAGCAGCGCCGGGACAGGGGGGCAGACCCAGTACTTC. Translated: CASSAGTGGQTQYF.

The chain uses TRBV2 and TRBJ2-1; TRBD1 matches at 10 bases. This CDR3 has 14 residues. Trimming removed 6 bases from V and 8 bases from J; junction bases left unmatched: 7. The germline CDR1 and CDR2 sequences are SNHLY and FYNNEI. The CDR3 bases are TGTGCCAGCAGCTTGGACAGGGGGGGTTATGAGCAGTTCTTC. The encoded protein is CASSLDRGGYEQFF.

As DNA, the CDR3 is TGTGCCAGCCTCGAGCGGGGGAGCTCCTACAATGAGCAGTTCTTC. This codes for CASLERGSSYNEQFF. The V gene is TRBV28, the J gene TRBJ2-1; the match to TRBD2 covers 8 bases. Germline V gene lookup returns CDR1 MDHEN and CDR2 SYDVKM. The length of the CDR3 is 15 residues. The trim removed 8 bases at V and 0 bases at J, leaving 6 bases unmatched.

The chain has TRBV27 and TRBJ2-1, with D possibly TRBD2 on 6 matching bases. Trimming shortened V by 7 bases and J by 9 bases, and 19 bases separated the two germline ends. The CDR3 has 14 residues. Germline CDR1 is MNHEY and CDR2 is SMNVEV (reference sequence). The DNA of the CDR3 is TGTGCCAGCACCCGGGACCCACGGGGAGGTGAGCAGTTCTTC. This encodes CASTRDPRGGEQFF.

The gene calls are TRBV6-2 or TRBV6-3 and TRBJ1-5, with a possible D match to TRBD1 (5 bases). Germline V gene lookup returns CDR1 MNHEY and CDR2 SVGEGT. The CDR3 has 15 residues. Trimming took 5 bases from V and 3 from J, leaving 14 bases between them. The CDR3, as DNA: TGTGCCAGCAGTCCCCTGCCGGGGGTCAATCAGCCCCAGCATTTT. Protein sequence: CASSPLPGVNQPQHF.

V usage is TRBV27 and J usage is TRBJ2-7; D might be TRBD2 (6 bases). V lost 5 bases and J 6 bases, leaving 14 bases between the germline ends. Germline V lookup: CDR1 MNHEY, CDR2 SMNVEV (reference sequence). The CDR3 runs to 13 residues. CDR3 DNA sequence: TGTGCCAGCAGTCGAGCAGGAGGGCGCGAGCAGTACTTC. Its translation: CASSRAGGREQYF.

In the case of this clone: The junction and the germline gene differ at one end; a read error may be behind it. The chain couples TRBV7-7 to TRBJ2-5, with TRBD2 matching 7 bases. CDR1 and CDR2 (germline): SSHAT, FNYEAQ (reference sequence). The CDR3 length is 15 residues. The CDR3 bases are TGTGCTAGCAGCTTAGTGGGAGGGTCGGGGGAGACCCAGTACTTC. Translation: CASSLVGGSGETQYF.